Described below is a single T cell receptor beta chain sequence and its context. Its antigen is still unknown. These data are taken from a study of yellow fever vaccine responses in identical twins. Broader study findings: The T cell response to vaccination in identical twins was reportedly partly convergent and partly personalized.

The V end was cut by 3 bases, the J end by 0 bases, with 12 bases between. The CDR3 has 16 residues. CDR1 is LNHDA, CDR2 SQIVND, per germline (reference sequence). One entry per CDR3 protein results from TCRdb running MiXCR on the RT-PCR reads. The sample has some 4,000 distinct CDR3 sequences; around 81% are singletons. Sequences were derived from T cells from blood (PBMCs), unsorted or a sorted subset (not recorded which), sampled before or after yellow fever vaccination (not recorded which). The chain employs TRBV19 and TRBJ1-5; D uncertain. The receptor's source is a young woman who received the yellow fever vaccine. The DNA for the CDR3 is TGTGCCAGTAGTATTGAGTTGGGGAGTAGCAATCAGCCCCAGCATTTT. As protein: CASSIELGSSNQPQHF.